A single sample is the source of the 8 T cell receptor beta chains below, sequenced in a study of T cell changes during pregnancy in multiple sclerosis. Sequencing was performed with immunoSEQ multiplex PCR; in TCRdb, only in-frame clones are kept and a portion is missing. Of roughly 35,000 clones in the sample, about nine tenths were seen once. This sample comprised CD8+ T cells from peripheral blood mononuclear cells, obtained in the first trimester of pregnancy. All receptors come from a female donor with multiple sclerosis, enrolled in a pregnancy study.

J is TRBJ2-3 and V is TRBV6-4, with 12 bases aligning to TRBD1. Germline V gene data show CDR1 as MRHNA and CDR2 as SNTAGT. With V trimmed by 6 bases and J by 6 bases, 7 bases remained unmatched. The CDR3 has 15 residues. CDR3 residues: CASSSGTGGADTQYF. The CDR3 coding sequence is TGTGCCAGCAGCTCCGGGACAGGGGGCGCGGATACGCAGTATTTT.

This clone was observed a handful of times. This sequence joins TRBV5-4 and TRBJ2-4; 7 nucleotides agree with TRBD2. Germline CDR1 and CDR2: SGHNT and YYREEE (reference sequence). The CDR3 spans 13 residues. The V segment lost 9 bases and the J segment 4 bases; nucleotides outside the gene matches: 7. The CDR3 reads CATQGGSKNIQYF. CDR3 coding DNA: TGTGCCACCCAGGGCGGGAGTAAAAACATTCAGTACTTC.

The chain carries TRBV2 and TRBJ2-1, with D perhaps TRBD2 (6 bases). Trimming cost V 4 bases and J 2 bases, with 21 bases left between them. Germline loops: CDR1 SNHLY, CDR2 FYNNEI. There are 18 residues in the CDR3. This CDR3 reads CASSGTSLAAGTYNEQFF. The CDR3 DNA reads as TGTGCCAGCAGTGGGACTTCATTAGCCGCGGGGACCTACAATGAGCAGTTCTTC.

This clone was seen a single time. This chain joins TRBV2 and TRBJ2-7; TRBD1 might be the D (5 bases). Per the germline V gene, CDR1 is SNHLY and CDR2 is FYNNEI. Trimming left V 7 bases short and J 3 bases short, with 10 bases between. This CDR3 has 12 amino acids. This CDR3 is CASTGINYEQYF. CDR3 bases: TGTGCCAGCACAGGGATAAACTACGAGCAGTACTTC. The variable domain in full, with the rest retrieved from reference TRBV2 and TRBJ2-7, is EPEVTQTPSHQVTQMGQEVILRCVPISNHLYFYWYRQILGQKVEFLVSFYNNEISEKSEIFDDQFSVERPDGSNFTLKIRSTKLEDSAMYFCASTGINYEQYFGPGTRLTVT.

This clone was seen just once. The chain employs TRBV15 and TRBJ2-3, with unresolved D. V was cut by 0 bases and J by 2 bases, with 12 bases left in between. Germline lookup yields CDR1 LNHNV and CDR2 YYDKDF (reference sequence). The CDR3 extends over 16 amino acids. The CDR3 nucleotides are TGTGCCACCAGCAGAGACCCAGCGCCCGCCACAGATACGCAGTATTTT. Encoded protein: CATSRDPAPATDTQYF.

By its share, this clone is medium-sized. The rearrangement links TRBV7-6 to TRBJ2-7; tentatively, D is TRBD2 (6 bases). Trimming removed 1 base at V and 3 bases at J, with 13 bases between. Germline CDR1 SGHVS, CDR2 FNYEAQ. The CDR3 covers 15 residues. The CDR3 protein is CASSLGSGLDYEQYF. The CDR3 nucleotides read TGTGCCAGCAGCTTAGGGAGCGGGCTAGACTACGAGCAGTACTTC.

The CDR3 region has the DNA TGTGCCAGCAGCTTAGGTGGCAGTATGAACACTGAAGCTTTCTTT. This codes for CASSLGGSMNTEAFF. This chain uses TRBV7-2 with TRBJ1-1; unclear D gene. Germline-derived CDR1 and CDR2 are SGHTA and FQGNSA. The CDR3 is 15 residues long. V was clipped by 1 base and J by 0 bases, with 9 bases between them.

V gene TRBV10-2 combines with J gene TRBJ2-1, with TRBD2 matching over 12 bases. This CDR3 has 15 residues. The V gene's germline CDR1 is WSHSY and CDR2 SAAADI. V was clipped by 3 bases and J by 7 bases; unmatched bases: 4. CDR3: CASSDSSGRGNEQFF. The CDR3 nucleotides read TGCGCCAGCAGTGATTCTAGCGGGAGGGGTAATGAGCAGTTCTTC.